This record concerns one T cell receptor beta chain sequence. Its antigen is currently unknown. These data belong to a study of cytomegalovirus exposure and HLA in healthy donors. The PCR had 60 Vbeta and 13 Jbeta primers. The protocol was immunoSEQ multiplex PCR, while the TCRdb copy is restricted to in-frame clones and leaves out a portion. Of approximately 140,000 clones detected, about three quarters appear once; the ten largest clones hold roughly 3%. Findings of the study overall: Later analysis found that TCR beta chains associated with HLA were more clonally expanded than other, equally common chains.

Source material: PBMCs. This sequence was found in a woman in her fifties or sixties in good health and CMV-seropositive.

DNA of the CDR3: TGTGCCATCCAGGGGGCCTCCTACGAGCAGTACTTC. Encoded protein: CAIQGASYEQYF. The rearrangement uses TRBV10-3 and TRBJ2-7; 8 nucleotides match TRBD1. Germline CDR1 is ENHRY and CDR2 is SYGVKD. The J segment lost 0 bases and the V segment lost 8 bases, leaving 0 bases of the junction unmatched. CDR3 length: 12 residues.